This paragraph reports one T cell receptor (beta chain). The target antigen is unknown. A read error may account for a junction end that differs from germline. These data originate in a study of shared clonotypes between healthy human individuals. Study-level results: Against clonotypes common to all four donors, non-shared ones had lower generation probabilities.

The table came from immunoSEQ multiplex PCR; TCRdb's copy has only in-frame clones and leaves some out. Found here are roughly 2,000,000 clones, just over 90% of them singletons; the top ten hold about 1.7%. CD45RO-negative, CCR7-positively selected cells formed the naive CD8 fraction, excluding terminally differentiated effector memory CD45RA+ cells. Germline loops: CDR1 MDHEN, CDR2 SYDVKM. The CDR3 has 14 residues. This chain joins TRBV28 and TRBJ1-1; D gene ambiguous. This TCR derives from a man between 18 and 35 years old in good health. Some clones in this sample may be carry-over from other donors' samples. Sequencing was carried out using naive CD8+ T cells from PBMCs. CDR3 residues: CASSLFMGHVEVFF. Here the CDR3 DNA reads TGTGCCAGCAGTTTATTCATGGGCCACGTTGAAGTTTTCTTT. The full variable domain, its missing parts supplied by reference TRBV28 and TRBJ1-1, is DVKVTQSSRYLVKRTGEKVFLECVQDMDHENMFWYRQDPGLGLRLIYFSYDVKMKEKGDIPEGYSVSREKKERFSLILESASTNQTSMYLCASSLFMGHVEVFFGQGTRLTVV.